This T cell receptor beta chain was captured by sequencing in a study of cytomegalovirus exposure and HLA in healthy donors. The CDR3 runs to 14 residues. Deletions cut 4 bases from V and 5 bases from J, with 12 bases between. The germline V gene encodes CDR1 MNHNY and CDR2 SVGAGI (reference sequence). In the case of this clone: Antigen unknown.

PCR amplification relied on 60 Vbeta primers (plus 13 Jbeta primers). Method: immunoSEQ multiplex PCR; TCRdb's copy keeps in-frame clones and lacks some. The sample has more than 140,000 clones, approximately 84% seen once. General study findings and limits: Relative to the approximately 700-donor mean, N-insertions were reportedly fewer in an Asian-associated ancestry cluster in a later analysis. An analysis done earlier found most TCR beta V segments productive about 90% or about 30% of the time. Some TCR beta chains (more than 150 of them) were listed as cytomegalovirus-associated.

The specimen was PBMCs. This TCR derives from a woman between 40 and 55 years old in good health and CMV-seronegative. The J gene is TRBJ1-5, the V gene TRBV6-6; maybe TRBD1 (5 bases). The CDR3 reads CASSSSQEYQPQHF. The CDR3, as DNA: TGTGCCAGCAGTTCTTCACAGGAATATCAGCCCCAGCATTTT.